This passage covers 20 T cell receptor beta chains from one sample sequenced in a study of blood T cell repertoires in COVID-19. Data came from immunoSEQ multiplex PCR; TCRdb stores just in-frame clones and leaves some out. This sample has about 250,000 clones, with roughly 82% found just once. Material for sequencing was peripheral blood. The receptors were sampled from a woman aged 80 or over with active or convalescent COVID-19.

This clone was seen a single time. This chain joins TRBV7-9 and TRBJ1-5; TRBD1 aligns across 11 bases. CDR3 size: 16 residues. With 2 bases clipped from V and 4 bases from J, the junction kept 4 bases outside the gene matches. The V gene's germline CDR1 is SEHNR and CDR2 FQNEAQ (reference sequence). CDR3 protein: CASSLWTGGPNQPQHF. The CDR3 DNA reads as TGTGCCAGCAGCTTATGGACAGGGGGCCCGAATCAGCCCCAGCATTTT.

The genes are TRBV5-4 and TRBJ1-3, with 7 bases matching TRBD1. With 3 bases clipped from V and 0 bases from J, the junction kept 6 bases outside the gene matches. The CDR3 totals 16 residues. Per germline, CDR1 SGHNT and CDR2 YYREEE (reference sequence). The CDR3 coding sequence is TGTGCCAGCAGCTGGGCTGGGACAGACTCTGGAAACACCATATATTTT. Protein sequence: CASSWAGTDSGNTIYF.

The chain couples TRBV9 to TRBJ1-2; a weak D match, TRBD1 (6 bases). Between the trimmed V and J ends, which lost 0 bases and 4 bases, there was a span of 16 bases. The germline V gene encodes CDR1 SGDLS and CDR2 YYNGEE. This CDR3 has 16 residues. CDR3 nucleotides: TGTGCCAGCAGCGTAGATCCCCAAGACAGGATCTATGGCTACACCTTC. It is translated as CASSVDPQDRIYGYTF.

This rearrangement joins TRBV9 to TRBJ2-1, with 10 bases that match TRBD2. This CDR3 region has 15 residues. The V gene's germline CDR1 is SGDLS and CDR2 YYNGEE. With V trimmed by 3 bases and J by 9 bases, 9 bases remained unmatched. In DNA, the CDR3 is TGTGCCAGCAGCGCCGCCGGGACTAGCGACTTTGAGCAGTTCTTC. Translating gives CASSAAGTSDFEQFF.

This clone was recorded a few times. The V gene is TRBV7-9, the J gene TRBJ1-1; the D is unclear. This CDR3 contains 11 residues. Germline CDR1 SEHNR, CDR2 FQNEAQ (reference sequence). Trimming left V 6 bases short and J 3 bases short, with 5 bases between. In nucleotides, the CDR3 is TGTGCCAGCAGACTGGACACTGAAGCTTTCTTT. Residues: CASRLDTEAFF. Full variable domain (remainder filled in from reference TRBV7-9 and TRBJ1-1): DTGVSQNPRHKITKRGQNVTFRCDPISEHNRLYWYRQTLGQGPEFLTYFQNEAQLEKSRLLSDRFSAERPKGSFSTLEIQRTEQGDSAMYLCASRLDTEAFFGQGTRLTVV.

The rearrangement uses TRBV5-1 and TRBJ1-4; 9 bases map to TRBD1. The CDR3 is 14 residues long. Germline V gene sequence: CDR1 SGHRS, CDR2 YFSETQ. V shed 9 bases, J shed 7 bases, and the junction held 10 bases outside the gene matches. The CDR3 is CANTRGTGPEKLFF. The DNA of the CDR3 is TGCGCCAATACAAGGGGGACAGGGCCTGAAAAACTGTTTTTT.

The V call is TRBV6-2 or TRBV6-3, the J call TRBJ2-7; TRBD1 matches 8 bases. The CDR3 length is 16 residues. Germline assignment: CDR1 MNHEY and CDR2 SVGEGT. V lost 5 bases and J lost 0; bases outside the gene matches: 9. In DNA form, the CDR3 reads TGTGCCAGCAGTAGCCGGGGACAGGTTTACTCCTACGAGCAGTACTTC. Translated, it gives CASSSRGQVYSYEQYF.

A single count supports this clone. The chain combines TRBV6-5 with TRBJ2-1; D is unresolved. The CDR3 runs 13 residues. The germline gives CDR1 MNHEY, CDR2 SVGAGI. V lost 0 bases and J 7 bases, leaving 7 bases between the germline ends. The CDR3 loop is CASSYSNGNEQFF. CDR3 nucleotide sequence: TGTGCCAGCAGTTACTCGAACGGGAATGAGCAGTTCTTC.

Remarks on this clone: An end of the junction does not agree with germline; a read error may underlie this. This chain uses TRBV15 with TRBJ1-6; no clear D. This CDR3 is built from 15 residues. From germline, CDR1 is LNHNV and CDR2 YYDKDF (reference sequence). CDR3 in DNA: TGTGCCACCCGCAGCGGGAGCTCCTATAATTCACCCCTCCACTTT. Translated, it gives CATRSGSSYNSPLHF. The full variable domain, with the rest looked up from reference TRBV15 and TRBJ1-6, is DAMVIQNPRYQVTQFGKPVTLSCSQTLNHNVMYWYQQKSSQAPKLLFHYYDKDFNNEADTPDNFQSRRPNTSFCFLDIRSPGLGDTAMYLCATRSGSSYNSPLHFGNGTRLTVT.

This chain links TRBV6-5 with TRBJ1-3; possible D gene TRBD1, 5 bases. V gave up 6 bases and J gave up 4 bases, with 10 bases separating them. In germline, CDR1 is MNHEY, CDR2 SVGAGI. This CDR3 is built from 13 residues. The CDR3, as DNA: TGTGCCAGCAGCAGGGCTTGGGGAAACACCATATATTTT. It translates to CASSRAWGNTIYF.

CDR3 amino acids: CASSGPGHRNQPQHF. The CDR3 region has the DNA TGTGCCAGCAGTGGACCGGGACACCGCAATCAGCCCCAGCATTTT. V usage is TRBV2 and J usage is TRBJ1-5; D may be TRBD1 (6 bases). This CDR3 contains 15 residues. Trimming took off 4 bases at V and 2 bases at J, with 12 bases between the two ends. The germline V gene encodes CDR1 SNHLY and CDR2 FYNNEI.

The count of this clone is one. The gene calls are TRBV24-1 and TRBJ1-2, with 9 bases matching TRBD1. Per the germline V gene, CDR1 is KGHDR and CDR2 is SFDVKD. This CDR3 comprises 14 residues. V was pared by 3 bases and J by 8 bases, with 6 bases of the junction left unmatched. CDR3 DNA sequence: TGTGCCACCAGTGATCCGGGACAGGGTTACGGCTACACCTTC. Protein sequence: CATSDPGQGYGYTF.

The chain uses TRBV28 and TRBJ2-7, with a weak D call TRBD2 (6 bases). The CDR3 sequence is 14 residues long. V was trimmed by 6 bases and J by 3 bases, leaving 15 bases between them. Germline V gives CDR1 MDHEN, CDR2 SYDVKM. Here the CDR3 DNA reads TGTGCCAGCAGCGGGACTCTCGACCTCTACGAGCAGTACTTC. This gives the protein CASSGTLDLYEQYF.

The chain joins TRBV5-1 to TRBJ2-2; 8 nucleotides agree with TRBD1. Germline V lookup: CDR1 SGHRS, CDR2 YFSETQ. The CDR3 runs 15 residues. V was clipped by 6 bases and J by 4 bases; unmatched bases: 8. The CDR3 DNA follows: TGCGCCAGCACCTCGGACAGGGCTACCACCGGGGAGCTGTTTTTT. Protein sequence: CASTSDRATTGELFF.

The CDR3 loop reads CSAPSYWTQYF. The CDR3 DNA follows: TGCAGTGCTCCTAGCTATTGGACCCAGTACTTC. The chain is built from TRBV20-1 and TRBJ2-5; a possible D gene is TRBD2 (5 bases). This CDR3 comprises 11 residues. Deletions cut 5 bases from V and 7 bases from J, with 11 bases between. Germline V gene data show CDR1 as DFQATT and CDR2 as SNEGSKA (reference sequence).

The CDR3 region has the DNA TGCGCCAGCAGCTCTGGAGGCGGACCCTACGAGCAGTACTTC. The encoded protein is CASSSGGGPYEQYF. The chain has TRBV5-1 and TRBJ2-7; possible D gene TRBD2, 5 bases. V gave up 3 bases and J gave up 2 bases, with 12 bases separating them. The length of the CDR3 is 14 residues. Germline loops: CDR1 SGHRS, CDR2 YFSETQ.

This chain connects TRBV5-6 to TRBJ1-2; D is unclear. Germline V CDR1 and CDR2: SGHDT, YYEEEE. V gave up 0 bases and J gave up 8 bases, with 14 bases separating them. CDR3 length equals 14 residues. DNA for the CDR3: TGTGCCAGCAGCTTGGCCACGGGTATTCCGGGCTACACCTTC. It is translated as CASSLATGIPGYTF. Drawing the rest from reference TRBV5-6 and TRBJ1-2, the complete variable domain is DAGVTQSPTHLIKTRGQQVTLRCSPKSGHDTVSWYQQALGQGPQFIFQYYEEEERQRGNFPDRFSGHQFPNYSSELNVNALLLGDSALYLCASSLATGIPGYTFGSGTRLTVV.

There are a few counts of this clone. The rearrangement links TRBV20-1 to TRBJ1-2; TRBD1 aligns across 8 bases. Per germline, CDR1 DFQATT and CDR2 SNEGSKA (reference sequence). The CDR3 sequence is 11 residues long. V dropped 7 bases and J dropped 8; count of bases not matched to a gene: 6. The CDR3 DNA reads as TGCAGTGGTACGACAGGGGTCGGCTACACCTTC. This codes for CSGTTGVGYTF.

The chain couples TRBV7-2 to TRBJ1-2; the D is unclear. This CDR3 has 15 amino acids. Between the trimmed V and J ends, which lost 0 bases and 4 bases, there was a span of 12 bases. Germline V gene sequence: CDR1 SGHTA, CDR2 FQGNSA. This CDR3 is CASSLAMQAGYGYTF. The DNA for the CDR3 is TGTGCCAGCAGCTTAGCGATGCAGGCTGGCTATGGCTACACCTTC.

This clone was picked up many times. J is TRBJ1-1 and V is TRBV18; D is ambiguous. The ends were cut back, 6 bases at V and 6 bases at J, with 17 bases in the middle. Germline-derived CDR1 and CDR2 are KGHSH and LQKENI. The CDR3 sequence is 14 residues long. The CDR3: CASSIQAPNAEAFF. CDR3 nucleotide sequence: TGTGCCAGCTCCATACAAGCGCCAAACGCTGAAGCTTTCTTT.